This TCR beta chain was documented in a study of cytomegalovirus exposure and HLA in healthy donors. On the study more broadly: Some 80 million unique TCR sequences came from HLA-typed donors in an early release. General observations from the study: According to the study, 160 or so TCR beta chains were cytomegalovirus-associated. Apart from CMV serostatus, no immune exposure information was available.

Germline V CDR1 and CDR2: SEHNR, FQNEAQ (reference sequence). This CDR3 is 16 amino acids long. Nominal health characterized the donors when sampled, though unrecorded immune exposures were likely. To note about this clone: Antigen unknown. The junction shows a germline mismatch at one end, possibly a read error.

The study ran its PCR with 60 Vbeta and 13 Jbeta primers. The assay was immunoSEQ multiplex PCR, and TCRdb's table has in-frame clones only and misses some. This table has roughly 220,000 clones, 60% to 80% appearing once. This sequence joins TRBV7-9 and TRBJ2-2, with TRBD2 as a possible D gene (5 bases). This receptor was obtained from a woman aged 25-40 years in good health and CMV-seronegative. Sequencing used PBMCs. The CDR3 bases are TGTTCCAGCAGCTTTCGACGGGGAGTGAACACCGGGGAGCTGTTTTTT. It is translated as CSSSFRRGVNTGELFF.